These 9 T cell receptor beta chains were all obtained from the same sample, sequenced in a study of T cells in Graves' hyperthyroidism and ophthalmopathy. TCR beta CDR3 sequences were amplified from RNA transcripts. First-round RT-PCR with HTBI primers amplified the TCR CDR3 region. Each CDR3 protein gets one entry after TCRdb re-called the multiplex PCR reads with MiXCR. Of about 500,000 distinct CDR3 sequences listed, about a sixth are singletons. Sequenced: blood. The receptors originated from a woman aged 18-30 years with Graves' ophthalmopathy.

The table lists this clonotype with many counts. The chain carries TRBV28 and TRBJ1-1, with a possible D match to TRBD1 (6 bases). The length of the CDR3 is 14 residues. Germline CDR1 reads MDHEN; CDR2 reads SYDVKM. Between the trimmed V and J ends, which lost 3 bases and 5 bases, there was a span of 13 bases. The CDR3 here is CASSLYREGTEAFF. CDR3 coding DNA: TGTGCCAGCAGTTTGTACAGGGAGGGGACTGAAGCTTTCTTT.

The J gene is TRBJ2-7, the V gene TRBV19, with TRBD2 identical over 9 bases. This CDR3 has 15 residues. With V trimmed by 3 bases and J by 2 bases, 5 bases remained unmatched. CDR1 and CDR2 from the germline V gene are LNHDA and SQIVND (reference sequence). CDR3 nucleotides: TGTGCCAGTAGTATGGTCGCTAGCGGGACCTACGAGCAGTACTTC. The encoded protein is CASSMVASGTYEQYF.

The CDR3 sequence is CASRARQRGKTEAFF. CDR3 bases: TGTGCCAGCCGAGCAAGACAGAGGGGGAAAACTGAAGCTTTCTTT. The rearrangement links TRBV2 to TRBJ1-1, with D tentatively TRBD1 (6 bases). With 8 bases removed from V and 5 bases from J, the gap between germline ends came to 21 bases. Germline V gene data show CDR1 as SNHLY and CDR2 as FYNNEI. The CDR3 runs 15 residues.

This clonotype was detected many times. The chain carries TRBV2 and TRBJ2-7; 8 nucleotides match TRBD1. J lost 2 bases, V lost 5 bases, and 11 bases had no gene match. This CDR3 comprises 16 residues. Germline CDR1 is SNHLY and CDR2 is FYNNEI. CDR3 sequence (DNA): TGTGCCAGCAGTCTGGACAGGGATTGGGGGACCTACGAGCAGTACTTC. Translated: CASSLDRDWGTYEQYF.

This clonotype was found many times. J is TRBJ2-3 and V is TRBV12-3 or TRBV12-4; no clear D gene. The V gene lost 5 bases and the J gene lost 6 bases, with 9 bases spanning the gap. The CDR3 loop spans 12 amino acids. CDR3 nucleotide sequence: TGTGCCAGCAGTCCAGACTTGGATACGCAGTATTTT. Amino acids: CASSPDLDTQYF.

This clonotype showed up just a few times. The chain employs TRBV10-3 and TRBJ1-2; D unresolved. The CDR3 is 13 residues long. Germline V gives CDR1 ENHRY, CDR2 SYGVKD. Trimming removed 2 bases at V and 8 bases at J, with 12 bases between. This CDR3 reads CAISEPFREGYTF. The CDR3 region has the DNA TGTGCCATCAGTGAGCCCTTCCGGGAGGGCTACACCTTC.

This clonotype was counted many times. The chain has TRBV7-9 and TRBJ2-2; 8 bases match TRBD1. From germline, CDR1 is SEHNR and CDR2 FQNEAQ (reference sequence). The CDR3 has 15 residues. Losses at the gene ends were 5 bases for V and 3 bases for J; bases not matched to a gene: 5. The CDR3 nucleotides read TGTGCCAGCAGCCTTCCGGACAGGGACACCGGGGAGCTGTTTTTT. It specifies CASSLPDRDTGELFF.

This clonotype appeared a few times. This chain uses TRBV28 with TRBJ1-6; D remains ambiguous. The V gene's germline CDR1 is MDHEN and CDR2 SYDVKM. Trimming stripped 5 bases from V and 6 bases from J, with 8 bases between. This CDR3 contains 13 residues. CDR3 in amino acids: CASSVNGNSPLHF. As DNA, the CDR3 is TGTGCCAGCAGTGTTAATGGTAATTCACCCCTCCACTTT.

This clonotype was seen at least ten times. Here the CDR3 DNA reads TGTGCCAGCAGTTTGACTAGCGGAACGACCTACAATGAGCAGTTCTTC. Encoded protein: CASSLTSGTTYNEQFF. This chain uses TRBV28 with TRBJ2-1; 9 bases are a match to TRBD2. CDR3 length: 16 amino acids. Germline V gives CDR1 MDHEN, CDR2 SYDVKM. The ends lost 3 bases at V and 2 bases at J; junction bases unmatched: 5.